The rows below give T cell receptor beta chains drawn from one sample of a study of T cells in tumors after PD-1 blockade. Only in-frame clones appear in the TCRdb table, and some are missing; sequencing was by immunoSEQ multiplex PCR. The sample includes 60,000 to 75,000 clones, roughly 70% of them seen just once. The starting material was PBMCs, obtained after anti-PD-1 treatment. These receptors all stem from a human donor with basal cell carcinoma. The CDR3 runs from the conserved cysteine through the conserved F or W. A D gene is named only where the DNA matches it firmly. Clone size is shown for a subset of rows, as once, few, many or a class of expanded clone.

DNA	CDR3	V	J	size	D
TGTGCCAGCAGCCGGGACTACAATGAGCAGTTCTTC	CASSRDYNEQFF	TRBV12-3/TRBV12-4	TRBJ2-1	once	NA
TGTGCCAGACACCTAGGGGGGGAGCTGTTTTTT	CARHLGGELFF	TRBV19	TRBJ2-2	NA	NA
TGTGCCAGCAGAGGGACGGTGAACACTGAAGCTTTCTTT	CASRGTVNTEAFF	TRBV6-6	TRBJ1-1	NA	NA
TGTGCCAGTAGTATAGGTGAAGGGCGCACAGATACGCAGTATTTT	CASSIGEGRTDTQYF	TRBV19	TRBJ2-3	NA	NA
TGTGCCAGCAGCTTTCTCACGTATGGCTACACCTTC	CASSFLTYGYTF	TRBV7-8	TRBJ1-2	NA	NA
TGTGCCAGCAGCGCGACAGGGGGCATTGAGACCCAGTACTTC	CASSATGGIETQYF	TRBV9	TRBJ2-5	NA	TRBD1
TGTGCCAGCAGCTTAGAGGGGGGGGGCAATCAGCCCCAGCATTTT	CASSLEGGGNQPQHF	TRBV7-6	TRBJ1-5	NA	NA
TGTGCCAGCACCCGGAGCGAGGGCAATCAGCCCCAGCATTTT	CASTRSEGNQPQHF	TRBV2	TRBJ1-5	NA	NA
TGCGCCAGCAGCCAAGACAACGGGGGGGCCTACAATGAGCAGTTCTTC	CASSQDNGGAYNEQFF	TRBV4-1	TRBJ2-1	NA	TRBD2
TGTGCCAGCAGCTTAGCTATCGGTCCCTACGAGCAGTACTTC	CASSLAIGPYEQYF	TRBV7-9	TRBJ2-7	once	NA
TGCGCCAGCAGTGGGACAGGGATCCAGCCCCAGCATTTT	CASSGTGIQPQHF	TRBV10-2	TRBJ1-5	once	TRBD1
TGTGCCAGCAGTCAACAGGGGGTGGGGGACGAGCAGTACTTC	CASSQQGVGDEQYF	TRBV28	TRBJ2-7	few	TRBD1
TGCGCCAGCAGTGAAGCGGGGCTGAATGAAAAACTGTTTTTT	CASSEAGLNEKLFF	TRBV10-2	TRBJ1-4	few	NA
TGCGCCAGCAGCTTGGGTGAGGGCCGGGGTACTGAAGCTTTCTTT	CASSLGEGRGTEAFF	TRBV5-1	TRBJ1-1	NA	NA
TGTGCCAGCTGCACTAGCGGGGGGGCCGCCGAGACCCAGTACTTC	CASCTSGGAAETQYF	TRBV7-2	TRBJ2-5	NA	TRBD2
TGCGCCAGCAGCTTTGTACAAGGTGTTTACTACGAGCAGTACTTC	CASSFVQGVYYEQYF	TRBV5-1	TRBJ2-7	NA	NA
TGTGCCAGCAGTGACTCGGCGGGGGGCCTGGATGAGCAGTTCTTC	CASSDSAGGLDEQFF	TRBV6-4	TRBJ2-1	NA	TRBD2
TGTGCCAGCAGTGAAGCGCTAGCGGGGGGGCAAGAGACCCAGTACTTC	CASSEALAGGQETQYF	TRBV2	TRBJ2-5	once	TRBD2